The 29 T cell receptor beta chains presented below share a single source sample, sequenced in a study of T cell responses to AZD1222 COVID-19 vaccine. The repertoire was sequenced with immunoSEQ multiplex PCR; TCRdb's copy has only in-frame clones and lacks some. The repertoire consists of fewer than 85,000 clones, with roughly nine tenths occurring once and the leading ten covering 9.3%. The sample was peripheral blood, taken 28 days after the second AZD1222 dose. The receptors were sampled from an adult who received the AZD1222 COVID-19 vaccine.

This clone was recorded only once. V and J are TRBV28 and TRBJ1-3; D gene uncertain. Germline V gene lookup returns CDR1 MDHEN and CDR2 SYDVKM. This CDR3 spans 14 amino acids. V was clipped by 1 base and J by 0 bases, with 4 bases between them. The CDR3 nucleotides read TGTGCCAGCAGTTTATATAACTCTGGAAACACCATATATTTT. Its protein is CASSLYNSGNTIYF.

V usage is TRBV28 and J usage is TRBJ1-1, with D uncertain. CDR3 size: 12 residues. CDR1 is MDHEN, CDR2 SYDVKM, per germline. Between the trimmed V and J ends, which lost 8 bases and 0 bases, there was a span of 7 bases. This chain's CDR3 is CASQPLNTEAFF. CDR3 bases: TGTGCCAGCCAACCGTTGAACACTGAAGCTTTCTTT.

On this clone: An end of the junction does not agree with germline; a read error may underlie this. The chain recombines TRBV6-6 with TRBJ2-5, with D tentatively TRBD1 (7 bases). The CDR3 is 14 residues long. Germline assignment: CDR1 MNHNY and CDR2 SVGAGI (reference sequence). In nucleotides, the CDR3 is TGTGCCAGCTGTTACTCGGAGGGGGCGGAGACCCAGTACTTC. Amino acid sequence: CASCYSEGAETQYF.

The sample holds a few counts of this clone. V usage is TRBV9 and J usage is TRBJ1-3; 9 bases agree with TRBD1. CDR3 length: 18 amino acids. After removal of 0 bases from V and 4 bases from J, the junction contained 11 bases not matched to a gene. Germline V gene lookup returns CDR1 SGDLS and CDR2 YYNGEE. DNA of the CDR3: TGTGCCAGCAGCGTAGCTTCGGACAGGGGAAAAGTCGGAAACACCATATATTTT. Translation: CASSVASDRGKVGNTIYF.

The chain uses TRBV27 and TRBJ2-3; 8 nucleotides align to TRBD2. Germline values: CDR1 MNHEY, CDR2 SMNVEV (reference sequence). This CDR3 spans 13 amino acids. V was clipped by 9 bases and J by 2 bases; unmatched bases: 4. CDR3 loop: CASGTRSTDTQYF. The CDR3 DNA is TGTGCCAGTGGGACTAGATCCACAGATACGCAGTATTTT.

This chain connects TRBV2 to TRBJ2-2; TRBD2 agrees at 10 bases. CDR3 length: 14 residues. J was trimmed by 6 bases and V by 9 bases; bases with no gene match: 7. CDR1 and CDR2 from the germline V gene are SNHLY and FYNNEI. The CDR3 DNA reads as TGTGCCAGAGGAGGGACTAGCGAGGCCGGGGAGCTGTTTTTT. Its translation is CARGGTSEAGELFF.

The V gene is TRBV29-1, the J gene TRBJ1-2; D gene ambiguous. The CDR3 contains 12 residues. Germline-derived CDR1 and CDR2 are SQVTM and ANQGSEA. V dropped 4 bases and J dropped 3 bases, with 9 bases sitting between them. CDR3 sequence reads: CSVARGDYGYTF. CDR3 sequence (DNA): TGCAGCGTTGCTCGGGGTGACTATGGCTACACCTTC.

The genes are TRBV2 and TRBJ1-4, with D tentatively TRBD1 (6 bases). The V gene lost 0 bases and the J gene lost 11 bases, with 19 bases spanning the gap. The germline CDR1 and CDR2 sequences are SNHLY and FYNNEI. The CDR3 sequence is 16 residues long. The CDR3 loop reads CASSEALRGPRGKLFF. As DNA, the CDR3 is TGTGCCAGCAGTGAAGCGCTTCGGGGGCCCCGCGGGAAACTGTTTTTT.

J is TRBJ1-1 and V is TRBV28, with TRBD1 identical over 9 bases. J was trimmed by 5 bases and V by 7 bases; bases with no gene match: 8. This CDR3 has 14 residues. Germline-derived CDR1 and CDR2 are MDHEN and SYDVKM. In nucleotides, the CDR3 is TGTGCCAGCAATCACAGGGGGCGCTGGACTGAAGCTTTCTTT. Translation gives CASNHRGRWTEAFF.

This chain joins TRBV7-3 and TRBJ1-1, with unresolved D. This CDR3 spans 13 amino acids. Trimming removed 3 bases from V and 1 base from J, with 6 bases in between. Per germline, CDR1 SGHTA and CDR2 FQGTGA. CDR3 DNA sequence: TGTGCCAGCAGCTTCGACGCGAACACTGAAGCTTTCTTT. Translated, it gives CASSFDANTEAFF. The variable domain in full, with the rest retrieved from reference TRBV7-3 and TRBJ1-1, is GAGVSQTPSNKVTEKGKYVELRCDPISGHTALYWYRQSLGQGPEFLIYFQGTGAADDSGLPNDRFFAVRPEGSVSTLKIQRTERGDSAVYLCASSFDANTEAFFGQGTRLTVV.

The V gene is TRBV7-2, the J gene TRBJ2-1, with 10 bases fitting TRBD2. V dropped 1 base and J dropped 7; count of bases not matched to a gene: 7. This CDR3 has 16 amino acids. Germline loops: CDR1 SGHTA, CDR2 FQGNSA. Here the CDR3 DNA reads TGTGCCAGCAGCTTAGGGAGGCTAGCGGGAGTTAATGAGCAGTTCTTC. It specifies CASSLGRLAGVNEQFF. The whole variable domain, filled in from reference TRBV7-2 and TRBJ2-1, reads GAGVSQSPSNKVTEKGKDVELRCDPISGHTALYWYRQSLGQGLEFLIYFQGNSAPDKSGLPSDRFSAERTGGSVSTLTIQRTQQEDSAVYLCASSLGRLAGVNEQFFGPGTRLTVL.

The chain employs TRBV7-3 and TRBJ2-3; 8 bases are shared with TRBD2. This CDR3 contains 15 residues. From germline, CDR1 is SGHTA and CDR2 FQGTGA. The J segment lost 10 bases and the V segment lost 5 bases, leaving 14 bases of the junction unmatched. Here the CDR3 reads CASSPPCGSGEAQYF. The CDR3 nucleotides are TGTGCCAGCAGCCCACCCTGTGGTAGCGGGGAGGCGCAGTATTTT.

CDR3 in amino acids: CASSKWGGRVHNEQFF. DNA of the CDR3: TGTGCCAGCAGCAAATGGGGCGGGAGAGTCCACAATGAGCAGTTCTTC. The V call is TRBV21-1, the J call TRBJ2-1; whether TRBD2, the table's D call, matches the DNA was not checked. TRBV21-1 is given as a pseudogene. The CDR3 covers 16 residues.

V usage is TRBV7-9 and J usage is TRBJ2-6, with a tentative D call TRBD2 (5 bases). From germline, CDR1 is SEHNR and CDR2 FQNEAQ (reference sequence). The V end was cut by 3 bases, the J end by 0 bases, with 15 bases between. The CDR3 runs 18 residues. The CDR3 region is CASSFPGRGSSGANVLTF. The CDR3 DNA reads TGTGCCAGCAGCTTTCCCGGACGGGGTAGCTCTGGGGCCAACGTCCTGACTTTC.

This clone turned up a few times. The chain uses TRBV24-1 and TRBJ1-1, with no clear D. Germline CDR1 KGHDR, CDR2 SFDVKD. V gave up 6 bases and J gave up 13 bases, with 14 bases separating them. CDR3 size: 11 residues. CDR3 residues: CATSSGERDFF. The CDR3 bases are TGTGCCACCAGTTCCGGGGAACGGGATTTCTTT.

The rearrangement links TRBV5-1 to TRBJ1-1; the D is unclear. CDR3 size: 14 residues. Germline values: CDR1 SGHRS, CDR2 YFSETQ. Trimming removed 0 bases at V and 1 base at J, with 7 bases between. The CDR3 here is CASSLAGGNTEAFF. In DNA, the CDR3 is TGCGCCAGCAGCTTGGCTGGAGGGAACACTGAAGCTTTCTTT.

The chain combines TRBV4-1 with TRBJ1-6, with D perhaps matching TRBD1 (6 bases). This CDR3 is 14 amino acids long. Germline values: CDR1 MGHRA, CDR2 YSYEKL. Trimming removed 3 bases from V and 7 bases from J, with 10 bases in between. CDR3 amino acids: CASSQTGVNSPLHF. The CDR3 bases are TGCGCCAGCAGCCAGACAGGAGTCAATTCACCCCTCCACTTT.

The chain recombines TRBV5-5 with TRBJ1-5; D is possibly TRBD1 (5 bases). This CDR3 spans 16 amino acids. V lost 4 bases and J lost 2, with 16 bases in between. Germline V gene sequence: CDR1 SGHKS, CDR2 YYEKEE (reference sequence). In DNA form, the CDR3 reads TGTGCCAGCAGCCCAGGGCCCGGACGGGGCAATCAGCCCCAGCATTTT. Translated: CASSPGPGRGNQPQHF.

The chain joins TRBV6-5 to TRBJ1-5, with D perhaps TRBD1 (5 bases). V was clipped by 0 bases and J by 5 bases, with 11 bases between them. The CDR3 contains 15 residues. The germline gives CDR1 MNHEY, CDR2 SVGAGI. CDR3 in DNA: TGTGCCAGCAGTTACTCGCAAAGAGGGGATCAGCCCCAGCATTTT. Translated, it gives CASSYSQRGDQPQHF.

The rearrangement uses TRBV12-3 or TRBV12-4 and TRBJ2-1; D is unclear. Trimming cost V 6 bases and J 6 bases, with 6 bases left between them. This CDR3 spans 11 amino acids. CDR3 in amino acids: CASRWGNEQFF. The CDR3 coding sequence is TGTGCCAGCAGATGGGGCAATGAGCAGTTCTTC.

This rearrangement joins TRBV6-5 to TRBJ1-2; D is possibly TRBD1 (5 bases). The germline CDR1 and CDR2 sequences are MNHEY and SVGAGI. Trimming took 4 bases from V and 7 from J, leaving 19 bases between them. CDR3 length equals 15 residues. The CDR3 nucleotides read TGTGCCAGCAGTTCCGTTACTCGGGAGGGGCTTGGCTACACCTTC. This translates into CASSSVTREGLGYTF.

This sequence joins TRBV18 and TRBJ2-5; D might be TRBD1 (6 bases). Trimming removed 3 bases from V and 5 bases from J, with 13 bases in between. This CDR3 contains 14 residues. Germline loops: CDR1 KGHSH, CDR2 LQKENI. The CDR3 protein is CASSPLGGLETQYF. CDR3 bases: TGTGCCAGCTCACCTTTAGGGGGTCTTGAGACCCAGTACTTC.

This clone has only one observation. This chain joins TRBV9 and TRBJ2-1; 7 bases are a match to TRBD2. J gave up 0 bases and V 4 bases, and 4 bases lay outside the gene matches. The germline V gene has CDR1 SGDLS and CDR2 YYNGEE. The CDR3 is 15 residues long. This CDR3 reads CASSPAGSSYNEQFF. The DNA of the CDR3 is TGTGCCAGCAGCCCAGCGGGAAGCTCCTACAATGAGCAGTTCTTC.

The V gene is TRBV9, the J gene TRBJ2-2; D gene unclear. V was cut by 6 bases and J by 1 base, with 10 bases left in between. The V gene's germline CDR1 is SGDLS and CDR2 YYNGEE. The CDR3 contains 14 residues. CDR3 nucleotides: TGTGCCAGCACCCAAGAAGAGAACACCGGGGAGCTGTTTTTT. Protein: CASTQEENTGELFF.

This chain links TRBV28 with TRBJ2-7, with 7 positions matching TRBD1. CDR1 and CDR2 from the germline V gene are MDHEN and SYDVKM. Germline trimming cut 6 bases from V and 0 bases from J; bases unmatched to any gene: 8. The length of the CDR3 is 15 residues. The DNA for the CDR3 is TGTGCCAGCAGACCCCCGGGACAGAGCTCCTACGAGCAGTACTTC. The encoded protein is CASRPPGQSSYEQYF. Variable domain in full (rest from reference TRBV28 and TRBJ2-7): DVKVTQSSRYLVKRTGEKVFLECVQDMDHENMFWYRQDPGLGLRLIYFSYDVKMKEKGDIPEGYSVSREKKERFSLILESASTNQTSMYLCASRPPGQSSYEQYFGPGTRLTVT.

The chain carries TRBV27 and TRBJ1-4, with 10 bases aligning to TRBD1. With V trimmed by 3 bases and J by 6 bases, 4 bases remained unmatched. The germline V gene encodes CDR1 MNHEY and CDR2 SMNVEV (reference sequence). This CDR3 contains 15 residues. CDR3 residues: CASSLVGQGDEKLFF. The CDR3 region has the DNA TGTGCCAGCAGTTTGGTCGGACAGGGGGATGAAAAACTGTTTTTT.

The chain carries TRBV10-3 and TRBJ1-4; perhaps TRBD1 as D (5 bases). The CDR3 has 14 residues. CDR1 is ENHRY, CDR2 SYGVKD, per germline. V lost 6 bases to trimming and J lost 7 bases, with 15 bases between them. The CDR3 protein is CAISPGSGTEKLFF. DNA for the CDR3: TGTGCCATCAGCCCAGGGAGTGGAACTGAAAAACTGTTTTTT.

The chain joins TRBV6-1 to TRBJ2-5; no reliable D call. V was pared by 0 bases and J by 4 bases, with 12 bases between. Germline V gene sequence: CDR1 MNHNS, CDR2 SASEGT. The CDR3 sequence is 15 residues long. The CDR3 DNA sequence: TGTGCCAGCAGTGAAGCGCCCCTAGTCCTAGAGACCCAGTACTTC. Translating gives CASSEAPLVLETQYF.

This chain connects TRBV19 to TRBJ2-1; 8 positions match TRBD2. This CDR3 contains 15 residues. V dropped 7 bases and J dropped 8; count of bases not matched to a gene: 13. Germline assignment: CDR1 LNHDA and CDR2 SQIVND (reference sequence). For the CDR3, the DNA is TGTGCCAGTACGGCTAGCGGGCTCTTCGGGGATGAGCAGTTCTTC. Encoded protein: CASTASGLFGDEQFF.